This record covers a single T cell receptor (beta chain). The junction and the germline gene differ at one end; a read error may be behind it. This specimen belongs to a study of T cells in Graves' hyperthyroidism and ophthalmopathy. The CDR3 is made up of 13 amino acids. CDR1 is ENHRY, CDR2 SYGVKD, per germline. TCR beta CDR3 region amplification was performed from RNA transcripts. The HTBI primer set served for first-round RT-PCR of the TCR CDR3. TCRdb passed the multiplex PCR reads through MiXCR, listing each CDR3 protein once. The sample lists almost 600,000 distinct CDR3 sequences; about 45% were seen once.

V gene TRBV10-3 combines with J gene TRBJ2-7; weak D call: TRBD1 (5 bases). This clonotype was sampled from a woman younger than 35 with Graves' hyperthyroidism. Sequenced input: peripheral blood or thyroid tissue (not recorded which). CDR3 sequence: CATLYRPGSDEDF. The CDR3 DNA sequence: TGTGCCACCTTATACCGACCAGGGTCGGACGAGGACTTC.